This TCR beta chain appears in the sequencing data of a study of blood T cell repertoires in COVID-19. Study information: Acute-phase and convalescent COVID-19 samples originated in the United States, Italy and Spain.

Sequencing used immunoSEQ multiplex PCR; TCRdb keeps in-frame clones, though not all of them. The sample has 30,000 or so clones, about 90% seen once. CDR1 and CDR2 from the germline V gene are KGHSH and LQKENI. Trimming shortened V by 0 bases and J by 6 bases, and 11 bases separated the two germline ends. The CDR3 sequence is 15 residues long. Sequenced: peripheral blood. The source is a human donor in a cohort sampled during active COVID-19. This sequence joins TRBV18 and TRBJ1-4; the D is unclear. CDR3 DNA: TGTGCCAGCTCACCACCCGGGATCCGGGATGAAAAACTGTTTTTT. Protein sequence: CASSPPGIRDEKLFF.